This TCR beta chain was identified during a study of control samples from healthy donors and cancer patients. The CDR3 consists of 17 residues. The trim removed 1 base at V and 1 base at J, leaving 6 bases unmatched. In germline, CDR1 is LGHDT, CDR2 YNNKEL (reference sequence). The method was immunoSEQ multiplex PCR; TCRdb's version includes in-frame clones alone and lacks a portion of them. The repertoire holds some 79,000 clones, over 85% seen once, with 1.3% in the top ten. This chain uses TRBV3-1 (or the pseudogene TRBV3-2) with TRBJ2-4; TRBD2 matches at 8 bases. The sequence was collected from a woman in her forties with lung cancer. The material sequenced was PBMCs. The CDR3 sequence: CASSQVLLADAKNIQYF. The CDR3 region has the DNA TGTGCCAGCAGCCAAGTTTTACTAGCGGATGCCAAAAACATTCAGTACTTC.